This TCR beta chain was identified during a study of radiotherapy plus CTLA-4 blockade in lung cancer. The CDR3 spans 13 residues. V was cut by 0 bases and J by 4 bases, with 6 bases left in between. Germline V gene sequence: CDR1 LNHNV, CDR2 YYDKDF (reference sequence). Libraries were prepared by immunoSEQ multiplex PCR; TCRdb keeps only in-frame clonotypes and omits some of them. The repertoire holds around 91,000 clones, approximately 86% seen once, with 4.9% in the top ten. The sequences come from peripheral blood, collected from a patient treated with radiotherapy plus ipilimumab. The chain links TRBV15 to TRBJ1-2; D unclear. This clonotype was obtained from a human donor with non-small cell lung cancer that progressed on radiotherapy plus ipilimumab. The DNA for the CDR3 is TGTGCCACCAGCAGAGATCCAGCCTATGGCTACACCTTC. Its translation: CATSRDPAYGYTF.